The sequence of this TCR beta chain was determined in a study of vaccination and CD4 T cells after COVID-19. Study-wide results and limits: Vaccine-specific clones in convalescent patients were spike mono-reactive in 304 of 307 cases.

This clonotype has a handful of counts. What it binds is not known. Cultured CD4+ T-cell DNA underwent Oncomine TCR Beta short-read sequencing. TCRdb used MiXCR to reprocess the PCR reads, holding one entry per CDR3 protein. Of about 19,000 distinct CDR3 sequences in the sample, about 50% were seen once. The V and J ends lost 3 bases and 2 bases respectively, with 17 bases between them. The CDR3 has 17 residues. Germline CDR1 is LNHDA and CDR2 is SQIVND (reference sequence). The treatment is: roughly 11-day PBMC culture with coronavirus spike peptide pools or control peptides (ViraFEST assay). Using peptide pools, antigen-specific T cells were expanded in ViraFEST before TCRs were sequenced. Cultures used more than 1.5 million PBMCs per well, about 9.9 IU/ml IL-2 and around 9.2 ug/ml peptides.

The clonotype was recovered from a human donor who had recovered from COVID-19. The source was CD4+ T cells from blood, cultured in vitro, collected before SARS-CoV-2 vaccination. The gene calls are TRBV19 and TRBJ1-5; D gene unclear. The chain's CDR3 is CASSMDANPGGNQPQHF. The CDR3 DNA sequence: TGTGCCAGTAGTATGGACGCCAACCCCGGGGGCAATCAGCCCCAGCATTTT.